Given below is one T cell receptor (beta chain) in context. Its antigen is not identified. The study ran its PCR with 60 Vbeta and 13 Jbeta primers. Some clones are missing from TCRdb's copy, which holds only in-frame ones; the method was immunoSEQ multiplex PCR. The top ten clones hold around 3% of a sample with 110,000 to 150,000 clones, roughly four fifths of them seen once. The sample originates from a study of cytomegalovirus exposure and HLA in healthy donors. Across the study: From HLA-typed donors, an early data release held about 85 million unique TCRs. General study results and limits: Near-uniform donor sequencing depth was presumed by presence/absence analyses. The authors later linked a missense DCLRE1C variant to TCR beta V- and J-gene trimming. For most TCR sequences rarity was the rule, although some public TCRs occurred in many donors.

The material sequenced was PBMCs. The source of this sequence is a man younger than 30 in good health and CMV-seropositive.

The CDR3 spells CASSYPGDAGGYEQYF. The CDR3 DNA follows: TGTGCCAGCAGTTACCCGGGGGACGCCGGGGGTTACGAGCAGTACTTC. The chain is built from TRBV6-5 and TRBJ2-5, with D maybe TRBD2 (6 bases). The last part of the DNA fits TRBJ2-7 better; the J call may be wrong. The CDR3 is made up of 16 amino acids. Germline CDR1 reads MNHEY; CDR2 reads SVGAGI.